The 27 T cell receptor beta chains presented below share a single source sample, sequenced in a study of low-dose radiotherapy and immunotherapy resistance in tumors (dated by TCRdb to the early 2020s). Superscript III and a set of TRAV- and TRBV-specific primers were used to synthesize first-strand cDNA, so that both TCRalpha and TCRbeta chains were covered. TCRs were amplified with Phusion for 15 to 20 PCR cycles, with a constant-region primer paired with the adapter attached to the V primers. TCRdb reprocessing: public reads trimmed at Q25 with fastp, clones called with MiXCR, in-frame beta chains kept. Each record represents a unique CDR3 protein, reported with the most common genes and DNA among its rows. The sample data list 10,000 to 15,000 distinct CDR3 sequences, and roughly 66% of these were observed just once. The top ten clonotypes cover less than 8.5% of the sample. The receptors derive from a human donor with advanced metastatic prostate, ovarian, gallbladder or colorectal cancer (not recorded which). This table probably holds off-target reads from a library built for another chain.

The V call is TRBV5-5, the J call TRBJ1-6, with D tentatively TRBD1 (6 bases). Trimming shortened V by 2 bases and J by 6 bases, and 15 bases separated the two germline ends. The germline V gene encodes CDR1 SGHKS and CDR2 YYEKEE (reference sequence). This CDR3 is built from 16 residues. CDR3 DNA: TGTGCCAGCAGCTTTGCCTCCGGGACAAGTAATTCACCCCTCCACTTT. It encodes CASSFASGTSNSPLHF.

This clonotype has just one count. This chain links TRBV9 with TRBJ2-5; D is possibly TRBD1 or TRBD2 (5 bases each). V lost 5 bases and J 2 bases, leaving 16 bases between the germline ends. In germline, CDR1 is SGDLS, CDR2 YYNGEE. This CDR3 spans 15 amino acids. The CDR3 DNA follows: TGTGCCAGCAGTGAGAGGGTGGGGCGACAAGAGACCCAGTACTTC. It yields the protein CASSERVGRQETQYF.

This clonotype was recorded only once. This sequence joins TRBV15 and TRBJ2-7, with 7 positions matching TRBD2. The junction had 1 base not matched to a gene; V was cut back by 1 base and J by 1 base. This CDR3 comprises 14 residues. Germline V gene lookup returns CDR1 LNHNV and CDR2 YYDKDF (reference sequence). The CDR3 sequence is CATSRVRESYEQYF. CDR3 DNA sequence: TGTGCCACCAGCAGAGTGCGGGAGTCCTACGAGCAGTACTTC.

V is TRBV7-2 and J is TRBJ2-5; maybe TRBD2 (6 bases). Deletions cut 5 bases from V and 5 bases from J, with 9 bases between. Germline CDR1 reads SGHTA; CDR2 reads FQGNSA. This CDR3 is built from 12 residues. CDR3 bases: TGTGCCAGCAGCCCCGCGGGGGAGACCCAGTACTTC. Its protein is CASSPAGETQYF. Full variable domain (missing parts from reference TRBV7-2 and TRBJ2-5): GAGVSQSPSNKVTEKGKDVELRCDPISGHTALYWYRQSLGQGLEFLIYFQGNSAPDKSGLPSDRFSAERTGGSVSTLTIQRTQQEDSAVYLCASSPAGETQYFGPGTRLLVL.

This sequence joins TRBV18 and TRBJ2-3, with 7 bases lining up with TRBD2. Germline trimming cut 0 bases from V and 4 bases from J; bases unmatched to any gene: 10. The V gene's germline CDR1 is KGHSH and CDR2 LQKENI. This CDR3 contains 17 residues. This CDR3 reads CASSPPVGASGPDTQYF. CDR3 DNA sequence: TGTGCCAGCTCACCACCGGTTGGAGCTAGCGGTCCAGATACGCAGTATTTT.

CDR3 coding DNA: TGTGCCAGCAGCCCCCAGCAGCCAGGGTTGGGGAGCAATCAGCCCCAGCATTTT. As protein: CASSPQQPGLGSNQPQHF. The chain employs TRBV7-2 and TRBJ1-5, with D possibly matching TRBD1 (5 bases). This CDR3 is 18 amino acids long. Trimming shortened V by 5 bases and J by 1 base, and 21 bases separated the two germline ends. Germline V gives CDR1 SGHTA, CDR2 FQGNSA.

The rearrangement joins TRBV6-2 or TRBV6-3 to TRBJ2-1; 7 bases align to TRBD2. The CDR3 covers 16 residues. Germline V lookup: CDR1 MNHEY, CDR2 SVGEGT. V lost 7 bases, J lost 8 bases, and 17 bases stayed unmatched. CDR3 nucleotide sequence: TGTGCCAGCACCGATCCCCCTTTCGGGGGGATCGATGAGCAGTTCTTC. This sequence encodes CASTDPPFGGIDEQFF.

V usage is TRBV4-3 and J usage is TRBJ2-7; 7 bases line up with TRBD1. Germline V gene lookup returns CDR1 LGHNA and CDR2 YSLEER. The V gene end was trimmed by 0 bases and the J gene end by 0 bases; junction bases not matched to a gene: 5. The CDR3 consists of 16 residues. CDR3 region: CASSQDADRHSYEQYF. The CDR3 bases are TGCGCCAGCAGCCAAGACGCGGACAGGCACTCCTACGAGCAGTACTTC.

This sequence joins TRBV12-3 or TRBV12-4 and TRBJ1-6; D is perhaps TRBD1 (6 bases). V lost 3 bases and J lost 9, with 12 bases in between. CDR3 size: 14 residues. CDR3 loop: CASSFSGAVSPLHF. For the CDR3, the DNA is TGTGCCAGCAGTTTTTCGGGGGCCGTTTCACCCCTCCACTTT.

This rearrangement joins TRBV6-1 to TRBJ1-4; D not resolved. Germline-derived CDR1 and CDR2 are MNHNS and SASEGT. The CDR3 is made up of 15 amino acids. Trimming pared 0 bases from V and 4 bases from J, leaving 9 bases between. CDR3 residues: CASSEAPQSNEKLFF. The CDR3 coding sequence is TGTGCCAGCAGTGAAGCGCCCCAGAGTAATGAAAAACTGTTTTTT.

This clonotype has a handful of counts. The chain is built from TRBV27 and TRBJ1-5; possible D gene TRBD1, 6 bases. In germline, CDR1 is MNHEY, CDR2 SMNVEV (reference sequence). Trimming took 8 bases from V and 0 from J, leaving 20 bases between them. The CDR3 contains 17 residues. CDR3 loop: CASHPTGGGYSNQPQHF. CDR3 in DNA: TGTGCCAGCCACCCAACGGGAGGGGGTTATAGCAATCAGCCCCAGCATTTT.

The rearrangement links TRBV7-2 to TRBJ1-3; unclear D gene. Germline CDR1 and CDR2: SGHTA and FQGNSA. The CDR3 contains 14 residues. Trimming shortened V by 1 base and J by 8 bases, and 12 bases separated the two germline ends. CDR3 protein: CASSLGEGRYTIYF. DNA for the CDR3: TGTGCCAGCAGCTTAGGAGAAGGGAGATACACCATATATTTT.

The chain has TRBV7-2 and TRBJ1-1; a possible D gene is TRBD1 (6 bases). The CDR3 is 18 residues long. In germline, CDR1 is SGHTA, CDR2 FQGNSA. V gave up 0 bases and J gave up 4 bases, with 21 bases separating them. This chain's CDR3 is CASSLAPGRGAGGTEAFF. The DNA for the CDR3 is TGTGCCAGCAGCTTAGCGCCAGGTCGGGGGGCTGGGGGCACTGAAGCTTTCTTT.

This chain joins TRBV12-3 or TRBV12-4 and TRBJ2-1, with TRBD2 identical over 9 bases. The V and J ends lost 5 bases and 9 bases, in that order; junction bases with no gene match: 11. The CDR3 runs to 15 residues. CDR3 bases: TGTGCCAGCAGTATTACCGCGGGGGGGTTTGTTGAGCAGTTCTTC. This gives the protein CASSITAGGFVEQFF.

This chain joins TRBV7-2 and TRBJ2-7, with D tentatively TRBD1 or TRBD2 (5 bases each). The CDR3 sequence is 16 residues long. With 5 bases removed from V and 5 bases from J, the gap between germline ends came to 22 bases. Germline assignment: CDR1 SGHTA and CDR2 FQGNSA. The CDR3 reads CASSPRGGQGGNEQYF. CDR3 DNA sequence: TGTGCCAGCAGCCCCCGGGGTGGGCAGGGTGGCAACGAGCAGTACTTC.

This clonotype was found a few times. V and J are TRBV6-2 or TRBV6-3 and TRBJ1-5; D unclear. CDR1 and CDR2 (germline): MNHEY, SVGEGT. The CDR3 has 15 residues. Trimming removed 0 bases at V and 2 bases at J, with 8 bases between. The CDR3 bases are TGTGCCAGCAGTTACTCGGTGGAGGGCAATCAGCCCCAGCATTTT. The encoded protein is CASSYSVEGNQPQHF.

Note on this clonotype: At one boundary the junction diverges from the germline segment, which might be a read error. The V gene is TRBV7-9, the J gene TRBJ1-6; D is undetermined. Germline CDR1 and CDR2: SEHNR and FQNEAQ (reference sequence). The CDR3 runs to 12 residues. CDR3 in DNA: TGTGCCCTCACATCCAATGCAGGCAAATCAACCTTT. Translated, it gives CALTSNAGKSTF.

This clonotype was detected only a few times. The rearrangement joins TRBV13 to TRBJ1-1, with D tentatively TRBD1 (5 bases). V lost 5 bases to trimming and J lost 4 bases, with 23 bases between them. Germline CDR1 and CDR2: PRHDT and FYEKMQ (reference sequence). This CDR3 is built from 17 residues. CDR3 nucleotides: TGTGCCAGCAGCGCTAGTACAGGAGGTCTTAGAAGCACTGAAGCTTTCTTT. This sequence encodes CASSASTGGLRSTEAFF.

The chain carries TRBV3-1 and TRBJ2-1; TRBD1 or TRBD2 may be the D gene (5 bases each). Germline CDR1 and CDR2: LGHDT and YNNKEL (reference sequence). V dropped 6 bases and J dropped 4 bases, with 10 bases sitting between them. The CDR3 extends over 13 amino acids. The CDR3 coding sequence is TGTGCCAGCAGTTCGGGGCGTTACAATGAGCAGTTCTTC. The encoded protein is CASSSGRYNEQFF.

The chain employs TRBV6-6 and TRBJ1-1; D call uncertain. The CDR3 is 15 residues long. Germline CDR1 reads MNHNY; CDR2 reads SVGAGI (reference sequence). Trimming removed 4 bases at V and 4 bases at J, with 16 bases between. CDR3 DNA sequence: TGTGCCAGCAGTTCCACTACAGTATCGGTCACTGAAGCTTTCTTT. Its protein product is CASSSTTVSVTEAFF.

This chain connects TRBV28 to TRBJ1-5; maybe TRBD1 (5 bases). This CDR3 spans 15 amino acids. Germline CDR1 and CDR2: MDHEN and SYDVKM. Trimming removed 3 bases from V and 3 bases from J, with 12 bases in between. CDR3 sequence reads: CASSLGVAVNQPQHF. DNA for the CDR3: TGTGCCAGCAGTTTGGGGGTGGCAGTCAATCAGCCCCAGCATTTT.

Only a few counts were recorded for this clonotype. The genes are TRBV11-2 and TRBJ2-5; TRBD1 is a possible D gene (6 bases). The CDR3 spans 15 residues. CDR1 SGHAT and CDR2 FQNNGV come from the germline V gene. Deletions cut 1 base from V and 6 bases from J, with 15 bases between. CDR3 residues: CASSLAAGVGKTQYF. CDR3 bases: TGTGCCAGCAGCTTAGCGGCAGGGGTTGGGAAGACCCAGTACTTC.

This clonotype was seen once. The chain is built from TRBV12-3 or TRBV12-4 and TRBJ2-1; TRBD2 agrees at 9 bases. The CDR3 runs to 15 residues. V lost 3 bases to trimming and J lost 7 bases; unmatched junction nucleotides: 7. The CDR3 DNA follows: TGTGCCAGCAGTTTTGGCGGGGGGGGACGGAATGAGCAGTTCTTC. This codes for CASSFGGGGRNEQFF.

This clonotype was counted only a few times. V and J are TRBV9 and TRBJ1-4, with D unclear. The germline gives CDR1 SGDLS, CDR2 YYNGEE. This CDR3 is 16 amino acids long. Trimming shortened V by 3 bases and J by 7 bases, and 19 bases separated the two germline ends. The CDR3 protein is CASSAPRPTRGEKLFF. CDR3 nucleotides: TGTGCCAGCAGCGCCCCTCGCCCGACTCGGGGTGAAAAACTGTTTTTT.

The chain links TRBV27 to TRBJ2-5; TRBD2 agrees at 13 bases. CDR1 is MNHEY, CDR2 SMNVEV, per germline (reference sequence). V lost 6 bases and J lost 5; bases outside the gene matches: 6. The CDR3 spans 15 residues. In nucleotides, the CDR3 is TGTGCCAGCAGGGGGGGACTAGCGGGATTTGAGACCCAGTACTTC. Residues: CASRGGLAGFETQYF.

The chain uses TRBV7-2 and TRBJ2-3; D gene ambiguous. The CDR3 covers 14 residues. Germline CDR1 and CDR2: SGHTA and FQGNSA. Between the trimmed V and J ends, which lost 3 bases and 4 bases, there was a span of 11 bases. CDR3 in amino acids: CASSFFVGADTQYF. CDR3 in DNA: TGTGCCAGCAGCTTTTTCGTGGGCGCAGATACGCAGTATTTT.

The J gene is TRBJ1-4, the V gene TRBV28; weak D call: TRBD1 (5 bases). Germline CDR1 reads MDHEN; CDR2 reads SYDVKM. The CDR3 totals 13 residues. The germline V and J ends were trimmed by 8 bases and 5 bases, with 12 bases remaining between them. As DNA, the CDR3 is TGTGCCAGCGAAAGGGACGTAAATGAAAAACTGTTTTTT. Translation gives CASERDVNEKLFF.